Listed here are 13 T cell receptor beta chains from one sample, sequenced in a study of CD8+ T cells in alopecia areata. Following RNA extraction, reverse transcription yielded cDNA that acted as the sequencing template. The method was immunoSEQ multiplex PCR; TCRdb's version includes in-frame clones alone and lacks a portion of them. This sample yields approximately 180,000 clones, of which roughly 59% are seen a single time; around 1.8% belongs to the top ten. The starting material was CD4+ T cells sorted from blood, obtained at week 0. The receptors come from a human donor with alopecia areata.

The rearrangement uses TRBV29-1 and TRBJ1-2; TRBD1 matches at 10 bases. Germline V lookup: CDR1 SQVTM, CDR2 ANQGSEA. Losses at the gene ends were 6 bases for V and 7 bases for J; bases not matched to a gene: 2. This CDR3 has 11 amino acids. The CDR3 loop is CSVTGGAGYTF. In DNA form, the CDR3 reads TGCAGCGTGACAGGGGGCGCTGGCTACACCTTC.

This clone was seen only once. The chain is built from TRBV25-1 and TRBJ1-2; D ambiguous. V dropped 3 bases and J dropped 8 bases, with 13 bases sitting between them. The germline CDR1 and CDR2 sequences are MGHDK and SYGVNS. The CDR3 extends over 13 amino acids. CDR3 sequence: CASSDHTEWGYTF. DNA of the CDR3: TGTGCCAGCAGTGACCACACGGAGTGGGGCTACACCTTC.

CDR3 in amino acids: CSVSLGLTKETQYF. CDR3 nucleotides: TGCAGCGTCTCCTTGGGCCTTACGAAAGAGACCCAGTACTTC. The gene calls are TRBV29-1 and TRBJ2-5; D call uncertain. CDR3 length equals 14 residues. Trimming took 6 bases from V and 3 from J, leaving 17 bases between them. Looked up from germline, CDR1 is SQVTM and CDR2 is ANQGSEA.

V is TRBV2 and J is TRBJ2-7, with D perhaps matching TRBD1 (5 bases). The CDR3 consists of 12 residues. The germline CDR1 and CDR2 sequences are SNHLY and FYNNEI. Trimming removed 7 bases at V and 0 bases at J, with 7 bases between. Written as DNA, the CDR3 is TGTGCCAGCATGGGGCTCTCCTACGAGCAGTACTTC. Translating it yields CASMGLSYEQYF.

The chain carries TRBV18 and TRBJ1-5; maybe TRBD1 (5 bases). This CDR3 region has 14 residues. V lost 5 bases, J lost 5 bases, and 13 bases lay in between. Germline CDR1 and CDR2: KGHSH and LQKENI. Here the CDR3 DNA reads TGTGCCAGCTCATTCAGGGCTACGGATCAGCCCCAGCATTTT. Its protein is CASSFRATDQPQHF.

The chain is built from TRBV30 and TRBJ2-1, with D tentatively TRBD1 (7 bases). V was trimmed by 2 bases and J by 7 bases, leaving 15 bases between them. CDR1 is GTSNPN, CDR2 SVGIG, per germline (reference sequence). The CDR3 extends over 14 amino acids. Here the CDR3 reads CAWSTQAGGNEQFF. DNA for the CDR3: TGTGCCTGGAGTACCCAGGCAGGGGGGAATGAGCAGTTCTTC.

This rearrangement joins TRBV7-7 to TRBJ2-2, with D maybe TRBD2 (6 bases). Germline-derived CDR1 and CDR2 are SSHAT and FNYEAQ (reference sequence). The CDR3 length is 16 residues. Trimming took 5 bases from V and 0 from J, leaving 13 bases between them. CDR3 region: CASSLLGTSNTGELFF. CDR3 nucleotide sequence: TGTGCCAGCAGCCTCCTAGGGACTTCGAACACCGGGGAGCTGTTTTTT.

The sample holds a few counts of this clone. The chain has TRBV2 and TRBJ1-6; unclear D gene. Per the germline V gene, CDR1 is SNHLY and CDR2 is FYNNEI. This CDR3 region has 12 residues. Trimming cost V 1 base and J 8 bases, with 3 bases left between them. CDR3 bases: TGTGCCAGCAGTGAAGAGTATTCACCCCTCCACTTT. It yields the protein CASSEEYSPLHF.

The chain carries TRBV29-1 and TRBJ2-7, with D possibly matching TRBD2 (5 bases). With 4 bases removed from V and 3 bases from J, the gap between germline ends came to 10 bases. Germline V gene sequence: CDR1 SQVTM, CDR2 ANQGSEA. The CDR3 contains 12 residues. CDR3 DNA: TGCAGCGTTGTAATAGGGAGCTACGAGCAGTACTTC. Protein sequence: CSVVIGSYEQYF.

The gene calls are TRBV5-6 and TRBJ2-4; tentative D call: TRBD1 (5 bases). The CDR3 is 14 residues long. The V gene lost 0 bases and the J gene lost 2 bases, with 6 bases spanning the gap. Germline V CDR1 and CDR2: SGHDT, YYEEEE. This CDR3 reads CASSLEGPKNIQYF. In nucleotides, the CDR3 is TGTGCCAGCAGCTTGGAGGGGCCCAAAAACATTCAGTACTTC. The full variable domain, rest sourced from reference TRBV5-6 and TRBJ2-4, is DAGVTQSPTHLIKTRGQQVTLRCSPKSGHDTVSWYQQALGQGPQFIFQYYEEEERQRGNFPDRFSGHQFPNYSSELNVNALLLGDSALYLCASSLEGPKNIQYFGAGTRLSVL.

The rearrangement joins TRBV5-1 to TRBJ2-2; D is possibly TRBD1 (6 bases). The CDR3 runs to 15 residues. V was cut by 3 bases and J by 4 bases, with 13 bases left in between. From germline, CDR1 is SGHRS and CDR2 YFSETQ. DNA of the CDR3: TGCGCCAGCAGCTCCCTGACAGGAAGCACCGGGGAGCTGTTTTTT. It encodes CASSSLTGSTGELFF.

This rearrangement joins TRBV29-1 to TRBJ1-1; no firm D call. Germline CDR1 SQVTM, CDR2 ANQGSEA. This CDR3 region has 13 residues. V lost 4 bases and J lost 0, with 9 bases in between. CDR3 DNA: TGCAGCGTTGTCAGAGCATTGAACACTGAAGCTTTCTTT. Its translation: CSVVRALNTEAFF. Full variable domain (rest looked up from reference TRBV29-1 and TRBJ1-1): SAVISQKPSRDICQRGTSLTIQCQVDSQVTMMFWYRQQPGQSLTLIATANQGSEATYESGFVIDKFPISRPNLTFSTLTVSNMSPEDSSIYLCSVVRALNTEAFFGQGTRLTVV.

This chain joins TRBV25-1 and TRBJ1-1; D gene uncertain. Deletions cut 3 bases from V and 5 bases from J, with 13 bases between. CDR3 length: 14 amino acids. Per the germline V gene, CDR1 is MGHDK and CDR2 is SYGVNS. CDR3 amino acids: CASSDMLGGTEAFF. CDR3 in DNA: TGTGCCAGCAGTGACATGTTAGGAGGAACTGAAGCTTTCTTT.